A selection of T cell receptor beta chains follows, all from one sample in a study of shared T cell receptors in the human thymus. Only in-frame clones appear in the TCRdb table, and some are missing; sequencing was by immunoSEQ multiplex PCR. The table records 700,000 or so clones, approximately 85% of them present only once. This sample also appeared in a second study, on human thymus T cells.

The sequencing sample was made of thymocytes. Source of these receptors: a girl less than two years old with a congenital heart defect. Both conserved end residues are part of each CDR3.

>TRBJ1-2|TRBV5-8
CASSHIPGQGAYGYTF
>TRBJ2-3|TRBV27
CASSRAGTVYYTQYF
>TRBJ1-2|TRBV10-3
CAIQGAPGYTF
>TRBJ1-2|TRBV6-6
CASSYARTPPNYGYTF
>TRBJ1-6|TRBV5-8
CASSHRDRGLNSPLHF
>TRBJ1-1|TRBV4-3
CASSQDRSTGGTEAFF
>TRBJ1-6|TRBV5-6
CASSLRTRDSYNSPLHF
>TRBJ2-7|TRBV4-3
CASSQGSSSGTYEQYF
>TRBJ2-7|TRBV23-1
CASSQWSWSEQYF
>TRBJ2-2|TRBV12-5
CASGSGGPANGELFF
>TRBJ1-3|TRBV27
CASSTGTGSGNTIYF
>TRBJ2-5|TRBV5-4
CASSHPPLAEGGETQYF
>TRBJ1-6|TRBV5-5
CASSPPSPGARHHYNSPLHF
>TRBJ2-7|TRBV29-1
CSVKDRVDEQYF
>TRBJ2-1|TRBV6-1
CASPPGTCSYNEQFF
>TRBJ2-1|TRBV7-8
CASSALAGGYSYNEQFF
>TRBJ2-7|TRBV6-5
CASRLGTGGYEQYF
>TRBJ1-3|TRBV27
CASRPQPGQGAGNTIYF
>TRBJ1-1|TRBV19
CASRYQGADTEAFF
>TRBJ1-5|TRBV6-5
CASSRGAQHF
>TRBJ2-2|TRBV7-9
CASSLITTGAGELFF
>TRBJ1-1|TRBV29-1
CSVEAGSNTEAFF
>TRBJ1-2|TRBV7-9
CASSPQAGPNYGYTF
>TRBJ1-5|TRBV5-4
CASSFGGSNQPQHF
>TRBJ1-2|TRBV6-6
CASSYSGLF
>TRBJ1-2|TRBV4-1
CASSQDWRESGYTF
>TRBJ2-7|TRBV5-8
CASSTKSGTDTNEQYF
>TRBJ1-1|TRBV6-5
CASSYGRDTEAFF
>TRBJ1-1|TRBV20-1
CSARDLGRGGF
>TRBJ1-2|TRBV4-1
CASSLLIGEDRDSPFYGYTF
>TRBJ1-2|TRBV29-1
CSVERTGGYGYTF
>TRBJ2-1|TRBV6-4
CASSDSWQNRAYNEQFF
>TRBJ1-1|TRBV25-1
CASSAHTGNTEAFF
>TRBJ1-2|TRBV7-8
CASSPGTPYGYTF
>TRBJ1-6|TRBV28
CASSLGRFSYNSPLHF
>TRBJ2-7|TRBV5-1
CASSLAWRGPFSYEQYF
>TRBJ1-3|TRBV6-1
CASTLREPGGNTIYF
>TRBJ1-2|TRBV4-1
CASSHTQTGQSYGYTF
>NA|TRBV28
CASSLVVKTSGEHEQYF
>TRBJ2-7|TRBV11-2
CASSSSGVGSKNEQYF
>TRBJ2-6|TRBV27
CASSITGGSGANVLTF
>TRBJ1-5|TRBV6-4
CASSDIGQSGFRPQHF
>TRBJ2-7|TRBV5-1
CASSLRDSYEQYF